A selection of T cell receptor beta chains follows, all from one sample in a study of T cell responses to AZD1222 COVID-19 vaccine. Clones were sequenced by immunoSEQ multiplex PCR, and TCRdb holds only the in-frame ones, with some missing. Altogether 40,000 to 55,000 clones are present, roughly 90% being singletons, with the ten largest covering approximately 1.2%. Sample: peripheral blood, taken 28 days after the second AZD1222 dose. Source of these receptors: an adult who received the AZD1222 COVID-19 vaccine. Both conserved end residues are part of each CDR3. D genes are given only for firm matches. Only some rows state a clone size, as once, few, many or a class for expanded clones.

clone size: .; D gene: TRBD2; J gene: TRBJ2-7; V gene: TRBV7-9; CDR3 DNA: TGTGCCAGCAGCTTAGCGGGAGGGAAAAGCTCCTACGAGCAGTACTTC; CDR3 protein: CASSLAGGKSSYEQYF
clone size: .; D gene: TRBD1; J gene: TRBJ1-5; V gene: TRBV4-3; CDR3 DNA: TGCGCCAGCAGCCAAGACAGGACAGGGGGCAATCAGCCCCAGCATTTT; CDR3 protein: CASSQDRTGGNQPQHF
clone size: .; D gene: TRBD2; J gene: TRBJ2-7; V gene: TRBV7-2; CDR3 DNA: TGTGCCAGCAGCTTAGGAGCGGGAAGCTACGAGCAGTACTTC; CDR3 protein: CASSLGAGSYEQYF
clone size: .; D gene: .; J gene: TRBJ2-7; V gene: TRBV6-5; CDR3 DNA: TGTGCCAGCAGCTGGGGCAGGCCCTTCGAGCAGTACTTC; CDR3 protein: CASSWGRPFEQYF
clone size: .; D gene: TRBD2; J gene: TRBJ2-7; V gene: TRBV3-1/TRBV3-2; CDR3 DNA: TGTGCCAGCAGCCAAACCGGGGGTAGCGGGATCGAGCAGTACTTC; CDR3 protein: CASSQTGGSGIEQYF
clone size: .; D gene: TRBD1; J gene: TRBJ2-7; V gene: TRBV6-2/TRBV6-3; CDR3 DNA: TGTGCCAGCAGTTATCTCAACACAGGGGGAACGATGTCCTACGAGCAGTACTTC; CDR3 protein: CASSYLNTGGTMSYEQYF
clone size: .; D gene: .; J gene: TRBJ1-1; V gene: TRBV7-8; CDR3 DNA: TGTGCCAGCAGCTTAGCGACGAGGATGAACACTGAAGCTTTCTTT; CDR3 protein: CASSLATRMNTEAFF
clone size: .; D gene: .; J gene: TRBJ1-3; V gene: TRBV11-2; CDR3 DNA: TGTGCCAGCAGCTTAAAGGGTGTAGAGGCGCGCTCTGGAAACACCATATATTTT; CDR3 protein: CASSLKGVEARSGNTIYF
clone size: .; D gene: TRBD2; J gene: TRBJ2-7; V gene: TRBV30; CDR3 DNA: TGTGCCTGGACTAGCGGGCGCTACGAGCAGTACTTC; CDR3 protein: CAWTSGRYEQYF
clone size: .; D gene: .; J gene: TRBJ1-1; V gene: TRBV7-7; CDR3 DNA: TGTGCCAGCAGCCTCACAGAGAACACTGAAGCTTTCTTT; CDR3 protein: CASSLTENTEAFF
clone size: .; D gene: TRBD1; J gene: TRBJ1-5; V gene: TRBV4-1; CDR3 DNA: TGCGCCAGCAGCCAATCGAGGGGGCTTAATCAGCCCCAGCATTTT; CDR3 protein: CASSQSRGLNQPQHF
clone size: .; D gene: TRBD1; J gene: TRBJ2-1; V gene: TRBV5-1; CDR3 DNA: TGCGCCAGCAGCGGGACAGGGGGCTCCTACAATGAGCAGTTCTTC; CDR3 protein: CASSGTGGSYNEQFF
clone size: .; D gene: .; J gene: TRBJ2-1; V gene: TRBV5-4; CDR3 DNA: TGTGCCAGCAGCCCCCGGGACCCCGTTGATTACAATGAGCAGTTCTTC; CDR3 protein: CASSPRDPVDYNEQFF
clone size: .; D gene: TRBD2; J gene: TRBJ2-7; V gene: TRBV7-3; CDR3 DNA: TGTGCCAGCAGCCCGGGGACTAGCGTCTACGAGCAGTACTTC; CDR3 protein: CASSPGTSVYEQYF
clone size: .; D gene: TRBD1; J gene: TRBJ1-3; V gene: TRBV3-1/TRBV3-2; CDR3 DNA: TGTGCCAGCAGCCAAGGGGACAGAAAAGTTGGAAACACCATATATTTT; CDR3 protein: CASSQGDRKVGNTIYF
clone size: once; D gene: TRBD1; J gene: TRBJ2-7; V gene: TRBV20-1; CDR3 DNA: TGCAGTGCTAGTAGGGGACAGGGTGTTTTTTACGAGCAGTACTTC; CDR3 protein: CSASRGQGVFYEQYF
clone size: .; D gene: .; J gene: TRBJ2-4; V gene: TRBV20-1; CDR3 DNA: TGCAGTGCTGGACCCGATATCATTCAGTACTTC; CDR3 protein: CSAGPDIIQYF
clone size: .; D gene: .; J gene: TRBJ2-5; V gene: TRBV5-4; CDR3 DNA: TGTGCCAGCAGCTTGAAAGGGACCCAGTACTTC; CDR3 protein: CASSLKGTQYF
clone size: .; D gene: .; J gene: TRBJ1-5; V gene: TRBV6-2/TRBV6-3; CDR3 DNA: TGTGCCAGCAGTTACTCGTACAGCAGCAATCAGCCCCAGCATTTT; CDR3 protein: CASSYSYSSNQPQHF
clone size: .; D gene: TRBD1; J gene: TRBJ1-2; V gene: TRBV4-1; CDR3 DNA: TGCGCCAGCAGTCGTACCGGGACAGGAACCTTCTATGGCTACACCTTC; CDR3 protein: CASSRTGTGTFYGYTF
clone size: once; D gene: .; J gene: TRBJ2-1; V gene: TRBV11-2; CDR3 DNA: TGTGCCAGCAGCCTCTCGGGGACCCAGTACAATGAGCAGTTCTTC; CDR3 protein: CASSLSGTQYNEQFF
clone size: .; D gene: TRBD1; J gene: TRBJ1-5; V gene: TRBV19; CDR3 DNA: TGTGCCAGTAGTACAGGACAGGGGCAGCCCCAGCATTTT; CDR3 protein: CASSTGQGQPQHF
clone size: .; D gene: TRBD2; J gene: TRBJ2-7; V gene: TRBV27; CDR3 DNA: TGTGCCAGCAGTTCACCGGGACTATCCTTCCACGAGCAGTACTTC; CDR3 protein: CASSSPGLSFHEQYF
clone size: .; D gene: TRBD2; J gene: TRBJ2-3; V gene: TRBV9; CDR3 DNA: TGTGCCAGCAGCCTCCGAAGCGGGAGTATAGGGAGCACAGATACGCAGTATTTT; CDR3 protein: CASSLRSGSIGSTDTQYF
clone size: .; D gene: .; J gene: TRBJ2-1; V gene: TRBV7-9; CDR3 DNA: TGTGCCAGCAGCTTAGCGGGACTTCTCTACAATGAGCAGTTCTTC; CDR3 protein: CASSLAGLLYNEQFF
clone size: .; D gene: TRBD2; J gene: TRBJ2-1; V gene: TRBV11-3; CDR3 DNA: TGTGCCAGCAGCAGGACTAGCGGCTCCTACAATGAGCAGTTCTTC; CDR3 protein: CASSRTSGSYNEQFF
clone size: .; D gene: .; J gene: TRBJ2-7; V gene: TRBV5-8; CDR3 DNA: TGTGCCAGCAGGGATACAGTTTCCTACGAGCAGTACTTC; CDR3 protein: CASRDTVSYEQYF
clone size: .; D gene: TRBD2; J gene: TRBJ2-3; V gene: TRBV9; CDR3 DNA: TGTGCCAGCAGCGTCAGACTAGCGGGAGGGCCCGATACGCAGTATTTT; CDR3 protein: CASSVRLAGGPDTQYF
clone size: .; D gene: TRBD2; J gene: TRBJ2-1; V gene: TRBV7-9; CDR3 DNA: TGTGCCAGCAGCCTCTCTAGCGGGAGTACTGAGCAGTTCTTC; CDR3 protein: CASSLSSGSTEQFF
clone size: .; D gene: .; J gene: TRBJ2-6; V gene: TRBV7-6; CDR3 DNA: TGTGCCAGCAGCTATAGCCTTAGGACAGCTGGGGCCAACGTCCTGACTTTC; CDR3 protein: CASSYSLRTAGANVLTF
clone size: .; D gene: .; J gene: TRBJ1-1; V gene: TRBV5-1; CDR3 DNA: TGCGCCAGCAGCTTGGATAGGGTGAACACTGAAGCTTTCTTT; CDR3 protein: CASSLDRVNTEAFF
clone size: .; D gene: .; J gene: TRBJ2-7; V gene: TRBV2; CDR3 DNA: TGTGCCAGCAGTCAAAGTGCCAGTCTTGCCTACGAGCAGTACTTC; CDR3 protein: CASSQSASLAYEQYF
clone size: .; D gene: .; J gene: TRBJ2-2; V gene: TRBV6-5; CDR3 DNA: TGTGCCAGCAGTTTCCATAGCGGGAACACCGGGGAGCTGTTTTTT; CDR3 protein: CASSFHSGNTGELFF
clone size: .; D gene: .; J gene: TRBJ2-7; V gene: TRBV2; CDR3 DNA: TGTGCCAGCAGTGTGTCGCAGGGGGGCTACGAGCAGTACTTC; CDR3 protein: CASSVSQGGYEQYF
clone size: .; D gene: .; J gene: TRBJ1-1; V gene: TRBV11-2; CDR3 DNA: TGTGCCAGCAGCTTCTTGAAAAGGGGGACTGAAGCTTTCTTT; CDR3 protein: CASSFLKRGTEAFF
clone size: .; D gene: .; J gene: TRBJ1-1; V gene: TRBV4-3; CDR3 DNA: TGCGCCAGCAGCCAAGAAAAAAGCAGTATGAACACTGAAGCTTTCTTT; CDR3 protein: CASSQEKSSMNTEAFF
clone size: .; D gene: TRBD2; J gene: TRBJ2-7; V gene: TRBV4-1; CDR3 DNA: TGCGCCAGCAGCCAAAGCGGGAGTGCCTACGAGCAGTACTTC; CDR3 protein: CASSQSGSAYEQYF
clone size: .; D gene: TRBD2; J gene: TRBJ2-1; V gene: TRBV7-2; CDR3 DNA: TGTGCCAGCAGCTCCCGACTAGCGGGAGCAGGCGAGCAGTTCTTC; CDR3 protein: CASSSRLAGAGEQFF
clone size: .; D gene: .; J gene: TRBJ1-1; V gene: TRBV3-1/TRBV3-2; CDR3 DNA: TGTGCCAGCAGTCCCCAGCGGTCTGTTACCGAAGCTTTCTTT; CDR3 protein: CASSPQRSVTEAFF
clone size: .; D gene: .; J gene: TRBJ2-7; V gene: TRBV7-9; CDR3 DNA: TGTGCCAGCAGCTTAGGGGCGGTAGAGGTAGAGTACTTC; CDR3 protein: CASSLGAVEVEYF
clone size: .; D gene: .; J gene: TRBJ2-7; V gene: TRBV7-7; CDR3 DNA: TGTGCCCCTCAGTGGGGGGGGCCCTACGAGCAGTACTTC; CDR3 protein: CAPQWGGPYEQYF
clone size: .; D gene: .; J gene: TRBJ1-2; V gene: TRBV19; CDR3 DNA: TGTGCCAGTAGTATCCTTCACAGCCTTTCCTATGGCTACACCTTC; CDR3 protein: CASSILHSLSYGYTF
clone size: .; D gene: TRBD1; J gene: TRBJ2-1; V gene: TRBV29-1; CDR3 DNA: TGCAGCGTTGGACGGGGGACAGGGGGCAATGAGCAGTTCTTC; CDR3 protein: CSVGRGTGGNEQFF
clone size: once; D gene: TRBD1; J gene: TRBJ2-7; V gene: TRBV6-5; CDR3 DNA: TGTGCCAGCACCGGGACAGGTTCCTACGAGCAGTACTTC; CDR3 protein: CASTGTGSYEQYF
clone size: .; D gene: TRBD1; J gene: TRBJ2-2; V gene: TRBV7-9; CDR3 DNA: TGTGCCAGCAGCTGGTTCGGGACAGCGAACACCGGGGAGCTGTTTTTT; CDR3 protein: CASSWFGTANTGELFF
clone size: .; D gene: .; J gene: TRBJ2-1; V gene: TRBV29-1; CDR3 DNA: TGCAGCGGAAGTAAGAATAGCTACAATGAGCAGTTCTTC; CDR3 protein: CSGSKNSYNEQFF